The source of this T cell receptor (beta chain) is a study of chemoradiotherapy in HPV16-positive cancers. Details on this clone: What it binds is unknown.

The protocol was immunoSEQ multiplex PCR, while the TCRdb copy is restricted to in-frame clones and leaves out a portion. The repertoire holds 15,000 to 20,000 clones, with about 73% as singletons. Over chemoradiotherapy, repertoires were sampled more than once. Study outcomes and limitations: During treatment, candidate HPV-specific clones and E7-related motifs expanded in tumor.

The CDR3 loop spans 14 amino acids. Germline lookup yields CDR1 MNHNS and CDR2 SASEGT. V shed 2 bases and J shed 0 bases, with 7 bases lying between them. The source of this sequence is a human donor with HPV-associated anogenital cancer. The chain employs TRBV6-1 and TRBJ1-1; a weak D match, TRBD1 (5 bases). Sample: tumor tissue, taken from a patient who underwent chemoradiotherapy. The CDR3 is CASSERGMNTEAFF. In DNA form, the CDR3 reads TGTGCCAGCAGTGAAAGGGGAATGAACACTGAAGCTTTCTTT.